This T cell receptor (beta chain) was profiled in a study of T cells after yellow fever vaccination. The V and J ends lost 1 base and 4 bases respectively, with 17 bases between them. Germline values: CDR1 SGHVS, CDR2 FNYEAQ. The CDR3 spans 16 residues. 5'RACE template switching generated TCR cDNA, adding a universal primer site and UMIs. MiXCR, run by TCRdb on the 5' RACE reads, gives a single entry per CDR3 protein. Of 620,000 or so distinct CDR3 sequences listed, 12% are singletons. The sequence derives from a man aged 30 to 39 who received the YFV17D yellow fever vaccine. V is TRBV7-6 and J is TRBJ2-7, with D possibly matching TRBD1 (6 bases). The specimen comprised PBMCs, sampled on the day of the yellow fever booster vaccination. The CDR3 loop is CASSLGPQGIGYEQYF. The CDR3, as DNA: TGTGCCAGCAGCTTAGGCCCACAGGGAATTGGGTACGAGCAGTACTTC.